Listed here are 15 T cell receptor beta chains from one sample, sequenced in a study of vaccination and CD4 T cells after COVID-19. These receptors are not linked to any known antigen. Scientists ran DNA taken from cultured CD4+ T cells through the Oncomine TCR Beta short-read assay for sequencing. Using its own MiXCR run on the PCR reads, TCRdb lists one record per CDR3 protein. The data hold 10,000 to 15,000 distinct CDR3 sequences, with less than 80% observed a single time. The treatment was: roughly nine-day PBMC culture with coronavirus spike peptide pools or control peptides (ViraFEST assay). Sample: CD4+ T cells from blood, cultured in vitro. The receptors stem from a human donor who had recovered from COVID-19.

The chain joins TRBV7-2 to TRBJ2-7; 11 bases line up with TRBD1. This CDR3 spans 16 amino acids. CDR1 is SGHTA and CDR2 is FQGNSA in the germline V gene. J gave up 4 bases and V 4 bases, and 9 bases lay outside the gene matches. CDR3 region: CASSWTGTGGVYEQYF. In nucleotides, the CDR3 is TGTGCCAGCAGCTGGACCGGGACAGGGGGGGTTTACGAGCAGTACTTC.

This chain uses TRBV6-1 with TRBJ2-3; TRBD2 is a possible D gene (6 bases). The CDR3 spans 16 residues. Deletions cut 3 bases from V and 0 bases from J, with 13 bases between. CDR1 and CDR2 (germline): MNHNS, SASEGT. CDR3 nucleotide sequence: TGTGCCAGCAGTGAGAATGTCGCGGGAAGCACAGATACGCAGTATTTT. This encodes CASSENVAGSTDTQYF.

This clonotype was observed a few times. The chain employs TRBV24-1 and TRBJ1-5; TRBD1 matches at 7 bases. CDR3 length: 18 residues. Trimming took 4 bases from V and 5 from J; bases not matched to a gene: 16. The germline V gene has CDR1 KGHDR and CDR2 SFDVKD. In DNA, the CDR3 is TGTGCCACCAGTGACCGAGCCCCGGCTACAGGGGTTGATCAGCCCCAGCATTTT. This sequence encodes CATSDRAPATGVDQPQHF.

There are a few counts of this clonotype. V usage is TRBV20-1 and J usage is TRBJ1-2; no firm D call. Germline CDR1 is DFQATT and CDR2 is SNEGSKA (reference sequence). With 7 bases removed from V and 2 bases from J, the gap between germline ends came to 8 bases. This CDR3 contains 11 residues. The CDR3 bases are TGCAGTGGGGCAGAGAACTATGGCTACACCTTC. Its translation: CSGAENYGYTF.

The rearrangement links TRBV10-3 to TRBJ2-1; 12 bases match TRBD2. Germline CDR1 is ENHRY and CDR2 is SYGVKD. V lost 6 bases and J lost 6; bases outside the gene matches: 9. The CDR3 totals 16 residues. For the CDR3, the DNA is TGTGCCATCAGGGGTCTAGCGGGAGGGCCAGGCAATGAGCAGTTCTTC. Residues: CAIRGLAGGPGNEQFF.

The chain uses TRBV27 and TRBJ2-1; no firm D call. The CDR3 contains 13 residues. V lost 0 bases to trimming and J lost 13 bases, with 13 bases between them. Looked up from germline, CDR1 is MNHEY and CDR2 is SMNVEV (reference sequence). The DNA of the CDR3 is TGTGCCAGCAGTTTATCGGCCCTAGAAAGCCAGTTCTTC. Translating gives CASSLSALESQFF.

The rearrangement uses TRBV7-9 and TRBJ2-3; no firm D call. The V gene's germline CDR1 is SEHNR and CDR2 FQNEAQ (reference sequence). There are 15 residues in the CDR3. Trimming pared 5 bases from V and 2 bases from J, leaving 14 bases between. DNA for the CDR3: TGTGCCAGCAGCCTCCCATCGATAACCACAGATACGCAGTATTTT. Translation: CASSLPSITTDTQYF.

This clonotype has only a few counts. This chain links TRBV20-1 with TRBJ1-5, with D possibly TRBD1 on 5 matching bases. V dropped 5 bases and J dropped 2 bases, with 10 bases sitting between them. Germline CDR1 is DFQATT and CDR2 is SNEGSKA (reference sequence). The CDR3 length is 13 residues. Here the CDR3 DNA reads TGCAGTGCTCGTGACAGCGGCAATCAGCCCCAGCATTTT. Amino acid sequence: CSARDSGNQPQHF.

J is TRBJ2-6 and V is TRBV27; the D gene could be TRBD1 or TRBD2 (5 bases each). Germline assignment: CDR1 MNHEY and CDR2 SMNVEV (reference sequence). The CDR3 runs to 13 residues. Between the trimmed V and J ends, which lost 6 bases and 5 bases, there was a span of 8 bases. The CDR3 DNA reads TGTGCCAGCAGAAGGGACCGGGCCAACGTCCTGACTTTC. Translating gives CASRRDRANVLTF.

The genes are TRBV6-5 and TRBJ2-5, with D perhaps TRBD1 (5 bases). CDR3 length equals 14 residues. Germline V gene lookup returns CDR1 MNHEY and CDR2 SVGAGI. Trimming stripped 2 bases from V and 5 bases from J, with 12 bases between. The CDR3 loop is CASSYGQGLETQYF. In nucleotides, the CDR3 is TGTGCCAGCAGTTACGGGCAGGGCCTGGAGACCCAGTACTTC.

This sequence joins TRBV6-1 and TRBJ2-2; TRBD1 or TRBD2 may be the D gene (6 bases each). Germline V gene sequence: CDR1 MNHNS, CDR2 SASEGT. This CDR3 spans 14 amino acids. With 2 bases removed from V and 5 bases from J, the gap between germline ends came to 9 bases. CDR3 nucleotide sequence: TGTGCCAGCAGTGAAAGGGGGAGGACCGGGGAGCTGTTTTTT. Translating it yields CASSERGRTGELFF.

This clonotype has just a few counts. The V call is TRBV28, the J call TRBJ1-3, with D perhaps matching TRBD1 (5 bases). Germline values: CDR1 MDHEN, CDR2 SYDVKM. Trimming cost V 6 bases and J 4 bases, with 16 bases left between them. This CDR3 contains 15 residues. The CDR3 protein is CASRAGVTDGNTIYF. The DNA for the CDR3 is TGTGCCAGCAGGGCGGGGGTCACGGACGGAAACACCATATATTTT.

The CDR3 coding sequence is TGCAGTGCTAGGGTTGTAGGCAGGGGGTCCGTCGAGACCCAGTACTTC. It yields the protein CSARVVGRGSVETQYF. The chain combines TRBV20-1 with TRBJ2-5; 7 nucleotides match TRBD1. This CDR3 contains 16 residues. The V gene end was trimmed by 3 bases and the J gene end by 5 bases; junction bases not matched to a gene: 15. Per germline, CDR1 DFQATT and CDR2 SNEGSKA (reference sequence).

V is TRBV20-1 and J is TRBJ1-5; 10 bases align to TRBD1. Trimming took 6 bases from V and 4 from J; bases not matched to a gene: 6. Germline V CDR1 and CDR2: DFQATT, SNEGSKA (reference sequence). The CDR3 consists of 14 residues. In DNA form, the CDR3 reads TGCAGTGCCCCGGACAGGGGGTCTAATCAGCCCCAGCATTTT. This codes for CSAPDRGSNQPQHF.

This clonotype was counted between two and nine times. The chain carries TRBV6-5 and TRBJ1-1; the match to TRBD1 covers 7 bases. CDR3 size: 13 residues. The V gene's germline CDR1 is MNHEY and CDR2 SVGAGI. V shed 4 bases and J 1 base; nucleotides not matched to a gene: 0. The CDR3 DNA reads TGTGCCAGCAGTTGGGACAGGAACACTGAAGCTTTCTTT. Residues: CASSWDRNTEAFF.